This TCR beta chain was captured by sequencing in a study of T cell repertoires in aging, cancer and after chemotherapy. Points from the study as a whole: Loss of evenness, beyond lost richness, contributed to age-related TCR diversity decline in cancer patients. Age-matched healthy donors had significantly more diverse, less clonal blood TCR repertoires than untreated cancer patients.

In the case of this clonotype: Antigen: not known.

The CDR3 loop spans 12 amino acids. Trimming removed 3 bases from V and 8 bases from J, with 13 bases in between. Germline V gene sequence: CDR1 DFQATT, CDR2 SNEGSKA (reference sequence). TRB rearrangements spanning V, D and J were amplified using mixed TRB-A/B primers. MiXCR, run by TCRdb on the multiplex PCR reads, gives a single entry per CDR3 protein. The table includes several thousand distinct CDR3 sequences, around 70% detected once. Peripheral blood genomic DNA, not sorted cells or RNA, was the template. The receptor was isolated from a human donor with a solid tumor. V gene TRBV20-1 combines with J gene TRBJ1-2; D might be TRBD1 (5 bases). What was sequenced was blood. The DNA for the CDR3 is TGCAGTGCTAGGATGGGGGTAGGAGGCTACACCTTC. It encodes CSARMGVGGYTF.